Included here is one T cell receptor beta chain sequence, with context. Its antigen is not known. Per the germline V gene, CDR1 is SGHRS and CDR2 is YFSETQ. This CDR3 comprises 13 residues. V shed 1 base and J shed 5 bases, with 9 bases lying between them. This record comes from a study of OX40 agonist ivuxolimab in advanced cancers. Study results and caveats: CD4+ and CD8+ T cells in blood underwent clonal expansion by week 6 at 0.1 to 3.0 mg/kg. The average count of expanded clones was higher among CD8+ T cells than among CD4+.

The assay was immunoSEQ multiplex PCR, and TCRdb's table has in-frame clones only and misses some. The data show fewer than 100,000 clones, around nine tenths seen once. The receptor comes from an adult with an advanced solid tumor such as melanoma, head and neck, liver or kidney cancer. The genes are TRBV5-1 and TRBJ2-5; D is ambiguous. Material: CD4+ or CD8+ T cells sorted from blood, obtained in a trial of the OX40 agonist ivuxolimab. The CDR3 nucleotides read TGCGCCAGCAGCTTGATGAAGGGCGAGACCCAGTACTTC. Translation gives CASSLMKGETQYF.